A selection of T cell receptor beta chains follows, all from one sample in a study of OX40 agonist ivuxolimab in advanced cancers. Some clones are missing from TCRdb's copy, which holds only in-frame ones; the method was immunoSEQ multiplex PCR. The sample holds tens of thousands of clones, 80% to 90% seen once. Sequenced material: CD4+ or CD8+ T cells sorted from blood, taken in a trial of the OX40 agonist ivuxolimab. Receptors were obtained from an adult with an advanced solid tumor such as melanoma, head and neck, liver or kidney cancer. Each CDR3 is given with its conserved first and last residue. D genes are given only for firm matches. Clone size appears in some rows only: once, few, many, or a class for an expanded clone.

abundance	v_gene	d_gene	j_gene	CDR3nt	CDR3aa
once	TRBV7-2	.	TRBJ2-5	TGTGCCAGCAGGGCATGGGAGACCCAGTACTTC	CASRAWETQYF
.	TRBV7-7	.	TRBJ2-7	TGTGCCAGCAGCTTGGGGGGCCTCGGGGGCGAGCAGTACTTC	CASSLGGLGGEQYF
.	TRBV15	.	TRBJ1-2	TGTGCCACCAGCAGAGGATCACCCGGGAGCTATGGCTACACCTTC	CATSRGSPGSYGYTF
few	TRBV6-4	.	TRBJ1-4	TGTGCCAGCAGTGACGGCCAGAATGAAAAACTGTTTTTT	CASSDGQNEKLFF
.	TRBV6-5	.	TRBJ1-2	TGTGCCAGCAGTTACTCGCCCCCGAGCTATGGCTACACCTTC	CASSYSPPSYGYTF
.	TRBV19	.	TRBJ2-4	TGTGCCAGTAGTATTGGTCTTCGGAAAGCCAAAAACATTCAGTACTTC	CASSIGLRKAKNIQYF
.	TRBV5-4	.	TRBJ1-1	TGTGCCAGCAGCCCCACTGCGTCGGGAGCGAACACTGAAGCTTTCTTT	CASSPTASGANTEAFF
.	TRBV6-5	TRBD1	TRBJ1-1	TGTGCCAGCTCAATACGACAGGGGGCGGTTACTGAAGCTTTCTTT	CASSIRQGAVTEAFF
.	TRBV5-6	.	TRBJ1-2	TGTGCCAGCAGCCCCGGTCCGGGGGCGGTTAACTATGGCTACACCTTC	CASSPGPGAVNYGYTF
.	TRBV5-1	TRBD2	TRBJ2-1	TGCGCCAGCAGCTTTCTCCTAGCGGGGGACAATGAGCAGTTCTTC	CASSFLLAGDNEQFF
.	TRBV29-1	.	TRBJ2-1	TGCAGCGTTGGCCTGGAGTACAATGAGCAGTTCTTC	CSVGLEYNEQFF
.	TRBV11-1	.	TRBJ1-1	TGTGCCAGCAGCCTGAAGATGGGGGGCACTGAAGCTTTCTTT	CASSLKMGGTEAFF
.	TRBV5-1	.	TRBJ2-7	TGCGCCAGCAGCTTGGGACCGGGACAAGGTTCCTACGAGCAGTACTTC	CASSLGPGQGSYEQYF
.	TRBV6-5	.	TRBJ1-3	TGTGCCAGCAGTTGGGCAGGGAGCTCTGGAAACACCATATATTTT	CASSWAGSSGNTIYF
.	TRBV5-1	.	TRBJ2-7	TGCGCCAGCAGTCACAGCTTCCCCGGCCGGGAGCAGTACTTC	CASSHSFPGREQYF
.	TRBV14	.	TRBJ1-1	TGTGCCAGCAGCCAGTGGTCAGGCAACATGAACACTGAAGCTTTCTTT	CASSQWSGNMNTEAFF
.	TRBV7-2	.	TRBJ2-1	TGTGCCAGCAGCTTAGCAGGGGGTAATGAGCAGTTCTTC	CASSLAGGNEQFF
.	TRBV15	.	TRBJ1-1	TGTGCCACCAGCAGAGATACGGGGGGCGTTGGAGCTTTCTTT	CATSRDTGGVGAFF
.	TRBV11-2	TRBD1	TRBJ2-2	TGTGCCAGCAGCTTAACGTCAGGGGGGAACACCGGGGAGCTGTTTTTT	CASSLTSGGNTGELFF
.	TRBV11-3	.	TRBJ2-1	TGTGCCAGCAGCTTAGTAGGTCTACCTTTCCACAATGAGCAGTTCTTC	CASSLVGLPFHNEQFF
few	TRBV11-1	TRBD2	TRBJ2-1	TGTGCCAGCAGCTTAGTTTCGAGCGGGAGGGCCCGGTCCTACAATGAGCAGTTCTTC	CASSLVSSGRARSYNEQFF
.	TRBV7-2	.	TRBJ2-3	TGTGCCAGCAGCCTCCGGGACACTGGTTCCACAGATACGCAGTATTTT	CASSLRDTGSTDTQYF
.	TRBV6-1	TRBD1	TRBJ1-6	TGTGCCAGCAGTTGGAACAGGGGCGAGTCACCCCTCCACTTT	CASSWNRGESPLHF
.	TRBV27	TRBD2	TRBJ2-1	TGTGCCAGCAGCCCAAATCCGGGACTAGAGTCCAATGAGCAGTTCTTC	CASSPNPGLESNEQFF
.	TRBV27	.	TRBJ1-1	TGTGCCAGCGGGGAGGGGGGACACATGAACACTGAAGCTTTCTTT	CASGEGGHMNTEAFF
.	TRBV10-3	.	TRBJ1-3	TGTGCCATCAGTGAAGCAGGTTCGGGAAACACCATATATTTT	CAISEAGSGNTIYF
.	TRBV14	.	TRBJ2-1	TGTGCCAGCAGCCTTGGTCGGTCAGGGCGTGAGCAGTTCTTC	CASSLGRSGREQFF
.	TRBV9	TRBD1	TRBJ2-2	TGTGCCAGCAAAACCGGGACAGGGAACACCGGGGAGCTGTTTTTT	CASKTGTGNTGELFF
few	TRBV19	.	TRBJ1-5	TGTGCCAGTAGTCCCAGGGTGTCTCGGTATAGCAATCAGCCCCAGCATTTT	CASSPRVSRYSNQPQHF
.	TRBV2	.	TRBJ1-1	TGTGCCAGCGACGGGGGGAGGGCTTTCTTT	CASDGGRAFF
.	TRBV2	.	TRBJ2-2	TGTGCCAGCAAGTACCAACAGGGACCCGGGGAGCTGTTTTTT	CASKYQQGPGELFF
.	TRBV2	.	TRBJ2-3	TGTGCCAGCAATGCAGGTGTAGATACGCAGTATTTT	CASNAGVDTQYF
.	TRBV7-8	.	TRBJ2-7	TGTGCCAGCAGCTTACTCGGCTCCTACGAGCAGTACTTC	CASSLLGSYEQYF
few	TRBV5-1	.	TRBJ1-2	TGCGCCAGCAGCTTGGCCTTGTCAAAAACTAACTATGGCTACACCTTC	CASSLALSKTNYGYTF
.	TRBV5-4	TRBD1	TRBJ1-6	TGTGCCAGCAGTTCCGGGACAGCCCCTTCGGCCCTCCACTTT	CASSSGTAPSALHF
.	TRBV23-1	TRBD1	TRBJ1-5	TGCGCCAGCAGTCAATCGGGGCGGGTAGGACTGACAGGGGGTCTCGATCAGCCCCAGCATTTT	CASSQSGRVGLTGGLDQPQHF
.	TRBV18	.	TRBJ2-5	TGTGCCAGCTCCCCCGGAACTATGATAGAGACCCAGTACTTC	CASSPGTMIETQYF
.	TRBV9	.	TRBJ1-2	TGTGCCAGCAGCGTAGCCAAGACAGGCCTGAATGGCTACACCTTC	CASSVAKTGLNGYTF
medium-sized	TRBV7-9	.	TRBJ1-4	TGTGCCAGCAGCGTAACTTCGGGAGAAAAACTGTTTTTT	CASSVTSGEKLFF
.	TRBV1	.	TRBJ2-1	TGCACCAGCAGCCAAGAAACTAGCGGGAGCAATGAGCAGTTCTTC	CTSSQETSGSNEQFF
once	TRBV2	TRBD2	TRBJ2-5	TGTGCCAGCAGTGGAGCTAGCGGGACTCAAGAGACCCAGTACTTC	CASSGASGTQETQYF
.	TRBV19	.	TRBJ2-2	TGTGCCAGTAGAGCCAGATCGACCGGGGAGCTGTTTTTT	CASRARSTGELFF
.	TRBV20-1	.	TRBJ1-2	TGCAGTGCTAGCAGCGACTATGGCTACACCTTC	CSASSDYGYTF
.	TRBV13	.	TRBJ2-1	TGTGCCAGCACCTTGGCGGGCTACAATGAGCAGTTCTTC	CASTLAGYNEQFF
.	TRBV5-4	TRBD2	TRBJ2-2	TGTGCCAGCAGCTCGGGGACTACCGCGAACACCGGGGAGCTGTTTTTT	CASSSGTTANTGELFF
.	TRBV18	.	TRBJ1-2	TGTGCCAGCTCACCACCCCAGGGCATCTATAACTATGGCTACACCTTC	CASSPPQGIYNYGYTF
.	TRBV6-1	TRBD1	TRBJ2-2	TGTGCCAGCAGTGAAGGTCGGCAGGGGGCGCCCGGGGAGCTGTTTTTT	CASSEGRQGAPGELFF
.	TRBV4-1	TRBD2	TRBJ2-2	TGCGCCAGCAGCCAAGGATTTAGCGGGAGAGACACCGGGGAGCTGTTTTTT	CASSQGFSGRDTGELFF
few	TRBV4-2	.	TRBJ1-5	TGTGCCAGCAGCCAACGGCTCAATCAGCCCCAGCATTTT	CASSQRLNQPQHF
.	TRBV19	.	TRBJ1-1	TGTGCCAGTACGCCCTACACCTCAGGGACCACTGAAGCTTTCTTT	CASTPYTSGTTEAFF
.	TRBV11-3	TRBD1	TRBJ2-1	TGTGCCAGCAGACGGGACAGCTCCTACAATGAGCAGTTCTTC	CASRRDSSYNEQFF
.	TRBV25-1	TRBD1	TRBJ1-6	TGTGCCAGCAGTGAATCGGGGACAGGCGAAAATTCACCCCTCCACTTT	CASSESGTGENSPLHF
.	TRBV5-1	.	TRBJ1-5	TGCGCCAGCAGCCCGGACGGGGGCCTCTATCAGCCCCAGCATTTT	CASSPDGGLYQPQHF